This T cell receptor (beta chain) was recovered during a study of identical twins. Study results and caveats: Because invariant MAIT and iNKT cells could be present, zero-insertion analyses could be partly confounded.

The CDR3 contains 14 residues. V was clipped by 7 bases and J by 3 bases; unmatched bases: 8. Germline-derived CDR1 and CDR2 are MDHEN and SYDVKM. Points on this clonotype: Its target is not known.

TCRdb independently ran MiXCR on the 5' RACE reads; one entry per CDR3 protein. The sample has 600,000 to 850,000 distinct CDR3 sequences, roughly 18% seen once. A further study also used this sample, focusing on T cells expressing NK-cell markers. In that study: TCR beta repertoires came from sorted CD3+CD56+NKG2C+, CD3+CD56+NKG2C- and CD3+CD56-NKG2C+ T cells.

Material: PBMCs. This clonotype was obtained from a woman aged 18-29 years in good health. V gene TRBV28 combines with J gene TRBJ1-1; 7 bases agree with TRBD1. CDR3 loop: CASTPGQIYTEAFF. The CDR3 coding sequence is TGTGCCAGCACCCCGGGACAGATTTACACTGAAGCTTTCTTT.